A single sample gave rise to the 10 T cell receptor beta chains below, sequenced in a study of blood T cell repertoires in COVID-19. The table came from immunoSEQ multiplex PCR; TCRdb's copy has only in-frame clones and leaves some out. The sample has about 500,000 clones, roughly nine tenths seen once. Sequencing was performed on peripheral blood. The receptors were gathered from a woman aged 45-65 years with COVID-19, enrolled during active disease.

The genes are TRBV6-6 and TRBJ1-5; TRBD1 might be the D (6 bases). The V gene lost 6 bases and the J gene lost 0 bases, with 12 bases spanning the gap. The CDR3 is made up of 15 amino acids. The germline V gene has CDR1 MNHNY and CDR2 SVGAGI (reference sequence). The CDR3 DNA sequence: TGTGCCAGCAGAACCGACAGGCGTAGCAATCAGCCCCAGCATTTT. Protein product: CASRTDRRSNQPQHF.

This clone was observed a few times. V is TRBV6-5 and J is TRBJ1-2; 10 nucleotides agree with TRBD1. This CDR3 region has 15 residues. Germline V CDR1 and CDR2: MNHEY, SVGAGI. Trimming at V came to 5 bases and at J to 8 bases, leaving 11 bases not matched to a gene. The DNA for the CDR3 is TGTGCCAGCAGTATTGGGTCCTGGACAGGGGGAGGCTACACCTTC. Its translation: CASSIGSWTGGGYTF.

This rearrangement joins TRBV19 to TRBJ2-5, with a tentative D call TRBD2 (5 bases). Trimming shortened V by 3 bases and J by 4 bases, and 15 bases separated the two germline ends. The germline V gene encodes CDR1 LNHDA and CDR2 SQIVND (reference sequence). The CDR3 sequence is 15 residues long. DNA of the CDR3: TGTGCCAGTAGTATGCTCCGGGGAGACGGAGAGACCCAGTACTTC. Protein: CASSMLRGDGETQYF. Full variable domain (remainder filled in from reference TRBV19 and TRBJ2-5): DGGITQSPKYLFRKEGQNVTLSCEQNLNHDAMYWYRQDPGQGLRLIYYSQIVNDFQKGDIAEGYSVSREKKESFPLTVTSAQKNPTAFYLCASSMLRGDGETQYFGPGTRLLVL.

This clone has just one count. The chain carries TRBV7-2 and TRBJ2-7, with a possible D match to TRBD1 (5 bases). V was clipped by 1 base and J by 6 bases, with 10 bases between them. The CDR3 is 13 amino acids. Germline assignment: CDR1 SGHTA and CDR2 FQGNSA. This CDR3 is CASSLGGSAEQYF. As DNA, the CDR3 is TGTGCCAGCAGCTTAGGGGGCAGTGCCGAGCAGTACTTC.

In its sample, this clone was seen once. V and J are TRBV30 and TRBJ2-1; TRBD2 might be the D (5 bases). Trimming stripped 4 bases from V and 9 bases from J, with 19 bases between. This CDR3 has 14 amino acids. CDR1 is GTSNPN and CDR2 is SVGIG in the germline V gene (reference sequence). CDR3 loop: CAWTTGKSLGEQFF. CDR3 DNA: TGTGCCTGGACGACCGGGAAAAGCCTCGGTGAGCAGTTCTTC.

V is TRBV4-2 and J is TRBJ2-4; possible D gene TRBD1, 5 bases. V lost 1 base and J lost 7, with 11 bases in between. Looked up from germline, CDR1 is LGHNA and CDR2 is YNFKEQ. CDR3 length equals 14 residues. This chain's CDR3 is CASSQGGKGNIQYF. The CDR3 coding sequence is TGTGCCAGCAGCCAAGGAGGAAAGGGGAACATTCAGTACTTC.

In this sample, this clone turned up a few times. The J gene is TRBJ1-1, the V gene TRBV9; D unclear. This CDR3 is built from 14 residues. V lost 6 bases to trimming and J lost 2 bases, with 14 bases between them. CDR1 is SGDLS, CDR2 YYNGEE, per germline. CDR3 residues: CASTALRGNTEAFF. In DNA form, the CDR3 reads TGTGCCAGCACCGCCCTTCGGGGTAACACTGAAGCTTTCTTT.

V and J are TRBV10-3 and TRBJ1-4, with TRBD1 matching 7 bases. Trimming removed 6 bases from V and 5 bases from J; junction bases left unmatched: 6. The CDR3 runs to 14 residues. Per germline, CDR1 ENHRY and CDR2 SYGVKD. The CDR3 nucleotides are TGTGCCATCAGGGGGGACAGAGGAAATGAAAAACTGTTTTTT. It yields the protein CAIRGDRGNEKLFF.

This rearrangement joins TRBV19 to TRBJ1-5; no clear D gene. CDR1 and CDR2 (germline): LNHDA, SQIVND (reference sequence). Trimming left V 4 bases short and J 9 bases short, with 7 bases between. The CDR3 has 11 residues. The CDR3: CASSSGWPQHF. For the CDR3, the DNA is TGTGCCAGTAGTAGCGGATGGCCCCAGCATTTT.

This chain joins TRBV4-1 and TRBJ2-1; 8 nucleotides agree with TRBD1. This CDR3 is built from 15 residues. CDR1 is MGHRA and CDR2 is YSYEKL in the germline V gene. J lost 9 bases, V lost 2 bases, and 9 bases had no gene match. The CDR3 spells CASSQQPGQDGEQFF. The CDR3 bases are TGCGCCAGCAGCCAACAACCGGGACAGGATGGTGAGCAGTTCTTC.